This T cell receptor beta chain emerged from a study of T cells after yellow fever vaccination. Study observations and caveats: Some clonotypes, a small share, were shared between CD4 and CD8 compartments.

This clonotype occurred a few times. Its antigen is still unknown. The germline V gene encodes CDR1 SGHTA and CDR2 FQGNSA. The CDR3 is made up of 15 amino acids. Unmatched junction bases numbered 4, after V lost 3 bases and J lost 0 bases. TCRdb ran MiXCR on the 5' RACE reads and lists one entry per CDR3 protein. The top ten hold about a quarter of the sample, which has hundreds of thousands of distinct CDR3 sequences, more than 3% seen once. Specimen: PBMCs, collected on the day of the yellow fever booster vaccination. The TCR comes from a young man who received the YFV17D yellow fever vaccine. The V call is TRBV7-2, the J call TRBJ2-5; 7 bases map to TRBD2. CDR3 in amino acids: CASSLGGGNQETQYF. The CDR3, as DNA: TGTGCCAGCAGCTTGGGCGGGGGAAACCAAGAGACCCAGTACTTC.